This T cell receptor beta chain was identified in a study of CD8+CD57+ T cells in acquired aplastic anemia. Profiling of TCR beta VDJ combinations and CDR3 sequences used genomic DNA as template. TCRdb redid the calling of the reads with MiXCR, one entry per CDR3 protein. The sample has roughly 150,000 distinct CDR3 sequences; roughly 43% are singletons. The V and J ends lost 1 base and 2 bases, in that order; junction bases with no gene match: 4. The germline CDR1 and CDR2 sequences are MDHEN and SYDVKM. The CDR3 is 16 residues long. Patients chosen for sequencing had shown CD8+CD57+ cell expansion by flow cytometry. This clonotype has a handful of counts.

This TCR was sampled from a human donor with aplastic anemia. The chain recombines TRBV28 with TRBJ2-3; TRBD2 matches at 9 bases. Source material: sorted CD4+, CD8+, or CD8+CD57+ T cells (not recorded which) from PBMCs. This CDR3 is CASSLLAGEPTDTQYF. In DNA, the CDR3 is TGTGCCAGCAGTTTATTAGCGGGAGAGCCCACAGATACGCAGTATTTT. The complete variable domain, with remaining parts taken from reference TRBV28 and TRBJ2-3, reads DVKVTQSSRYLVKRTGEKVFLECVQDMDHENMFWYRQDPGLGLRLIYFSYDVKMKEKGDIPEGYSVSREKKERFSLILESASTNQTSMYLCASSLLAGEPTDTQYFGPGTRLTVL.